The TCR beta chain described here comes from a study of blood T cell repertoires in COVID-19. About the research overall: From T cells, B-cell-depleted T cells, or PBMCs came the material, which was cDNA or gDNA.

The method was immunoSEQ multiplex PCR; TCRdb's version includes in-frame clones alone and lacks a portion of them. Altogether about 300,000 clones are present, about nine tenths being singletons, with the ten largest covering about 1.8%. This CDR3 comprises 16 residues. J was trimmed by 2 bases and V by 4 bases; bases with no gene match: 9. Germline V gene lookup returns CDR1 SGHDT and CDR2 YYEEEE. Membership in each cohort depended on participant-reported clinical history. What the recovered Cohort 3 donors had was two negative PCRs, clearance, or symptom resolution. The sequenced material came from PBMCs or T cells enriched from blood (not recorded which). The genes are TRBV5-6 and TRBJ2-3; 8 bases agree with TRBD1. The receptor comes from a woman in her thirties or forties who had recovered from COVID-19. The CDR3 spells CASSNFQGALTDTQYF. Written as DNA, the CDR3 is TGTGCCAGCAGCAACTTTCAGGGGGCCCTCACAGATACGCAGTATTTT.